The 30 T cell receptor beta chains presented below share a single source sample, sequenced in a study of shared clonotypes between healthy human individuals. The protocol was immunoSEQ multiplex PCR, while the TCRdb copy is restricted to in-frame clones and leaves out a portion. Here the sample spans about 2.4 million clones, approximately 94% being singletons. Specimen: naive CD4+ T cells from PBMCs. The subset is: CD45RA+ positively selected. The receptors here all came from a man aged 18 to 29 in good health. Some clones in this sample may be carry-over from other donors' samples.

The CDR3 is CASSLGVGETEAFF. CDR3 nucleotide sequence: TGTGCCAGCAGCTTGGGGGTGGGGGAGACTGAAGCTTTCTTT. J is TRBJ1-1 and V is TRBV5-4, with a tentative D call TRBD1 (5 bases). The CDR3 loop spans 14 amino acids. The V gene's germline CDR1 is SGHNT and CDR2 YYREEE (reference sequence). V gave up 0 bases and J gave up 5 bases, with 11 bases separating them.

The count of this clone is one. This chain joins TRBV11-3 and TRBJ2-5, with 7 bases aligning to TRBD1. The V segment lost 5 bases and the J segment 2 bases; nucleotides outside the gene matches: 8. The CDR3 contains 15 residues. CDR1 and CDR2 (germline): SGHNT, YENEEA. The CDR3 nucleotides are TGTGCCAGCAGCCAGGGGACAGCCGGTCAAGAGACCCAGTACTTC. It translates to CASSQGTAGQETQYF.

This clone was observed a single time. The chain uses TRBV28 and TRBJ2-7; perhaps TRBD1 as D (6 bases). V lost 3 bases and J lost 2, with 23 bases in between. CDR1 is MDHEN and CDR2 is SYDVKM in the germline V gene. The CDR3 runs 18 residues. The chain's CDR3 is CASSFPGGRTGAPYEQYF. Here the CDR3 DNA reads TGTGCCAGCAGTTTCCCTGGGGGCCGAACCGGGGCCCCCTACGAGCAGTACTTC.

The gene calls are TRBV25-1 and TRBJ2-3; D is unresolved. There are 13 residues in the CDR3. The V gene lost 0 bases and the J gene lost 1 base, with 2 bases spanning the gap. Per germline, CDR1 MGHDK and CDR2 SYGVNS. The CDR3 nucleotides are TGTGCCAGCAGTGAATACGGCACAGATACGCAGTATTTT. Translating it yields CASSEYGTDTQYF.

The CDR3, as DNA: TGTGCCAGCAGCTTATTGGGACAGGTGGGGGCCGGGGAGCTGTTTTTT. This encodes CASSLLGQVGAGELFF. The J gene is TRBJ2-2, the V gene TRBV7-3; 8 bases line up with TRBD1. CDR1 SGHTA and CDR2 FQGTGA come from the germline V gene. V lost 2 bases, J lost 6 bases, and 8 bases stayed unmatched. This CDR3 has 16 amino acids.

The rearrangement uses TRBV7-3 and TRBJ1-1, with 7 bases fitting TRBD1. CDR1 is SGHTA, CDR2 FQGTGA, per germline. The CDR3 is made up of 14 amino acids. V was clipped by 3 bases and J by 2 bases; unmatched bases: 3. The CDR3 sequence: CASSLGTDNTEAFF. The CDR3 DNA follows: TGTGCCAGCAGCTTGGGGACAGATAACACTGAAGCTTTCTTT.

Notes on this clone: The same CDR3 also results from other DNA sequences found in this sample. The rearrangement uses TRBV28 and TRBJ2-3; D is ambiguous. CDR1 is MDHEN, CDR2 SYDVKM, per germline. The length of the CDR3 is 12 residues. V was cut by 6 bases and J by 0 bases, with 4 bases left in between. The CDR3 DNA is TGTGCCAGCAGCGATAGCACAGATACGCAGTATTTT. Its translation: CASSDSTDTQYF.

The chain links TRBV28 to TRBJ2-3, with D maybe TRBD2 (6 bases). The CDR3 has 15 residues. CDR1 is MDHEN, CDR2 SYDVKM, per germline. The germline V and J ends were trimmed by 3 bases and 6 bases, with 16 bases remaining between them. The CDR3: CASSLPGETSDTQYF. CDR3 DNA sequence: TGTGCCAGCAGTTTGCCGGGAGAAACCTCGGATACGCAGTATTTT.

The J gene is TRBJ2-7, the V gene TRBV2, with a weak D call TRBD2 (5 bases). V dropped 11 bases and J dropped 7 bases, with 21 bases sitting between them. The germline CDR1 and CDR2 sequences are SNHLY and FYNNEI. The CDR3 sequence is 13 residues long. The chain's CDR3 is CAGGPSSSGEQYF. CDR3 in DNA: TGTGCCGGAGGTCCTAGCTCCTCGGGGGAGCAGTACTTC.

CDR3 DNA sequence: TGTGCCAGCAGAAACAGGGCTAACTATGTGGGCTACACCTTC. Its protein is CASRNRANYVGYTF. This chain connects TRBV27 to TRBJ1-2; possibly TRBD1 for D (6 bases). The germline V gene encodes CDR1 MNHEY and CDR2 SMNVEV (reference sequence). Trimming shortened V by 6 bases and J by 8 bases, and 19 bases separated the two germline ends. The CDR3 consists of 14 residues.

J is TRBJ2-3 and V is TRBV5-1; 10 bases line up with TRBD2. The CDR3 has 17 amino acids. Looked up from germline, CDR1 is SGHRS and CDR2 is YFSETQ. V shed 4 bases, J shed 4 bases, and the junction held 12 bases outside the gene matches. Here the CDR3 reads CASSPNGLADGADTQYF. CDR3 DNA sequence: TGCGCCAGCAGCCCGAATGGACTAGCGGATGGGGCAGATACGCAGTATTTT.

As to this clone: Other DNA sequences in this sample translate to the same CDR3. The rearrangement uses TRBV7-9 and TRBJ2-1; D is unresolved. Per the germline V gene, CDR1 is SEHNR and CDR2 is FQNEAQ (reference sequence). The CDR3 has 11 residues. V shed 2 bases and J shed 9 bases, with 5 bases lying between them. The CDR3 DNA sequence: TGTGCCAGCAGCTTACTGTCTGAGCAGTTCTTC. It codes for CASSLLSEQFF. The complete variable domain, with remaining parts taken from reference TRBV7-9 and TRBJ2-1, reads DTGVSQNPRHKITKRGQNVTFRCDPISEHNRLYWYRQTLGQGPEFLTYFQNEAQLEKSRLLSDRFSAERPKGSFSTLEIQRTEQGDSAMYLCASSLLSEQFFGPGTRLTVL.

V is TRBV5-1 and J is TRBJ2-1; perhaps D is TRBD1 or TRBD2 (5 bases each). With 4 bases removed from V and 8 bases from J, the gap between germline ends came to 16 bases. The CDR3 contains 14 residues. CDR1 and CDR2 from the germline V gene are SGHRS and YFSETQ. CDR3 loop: CASSLTGTGHEQFF. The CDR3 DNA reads TGCGCCAGCAGCCTCACTGGGACCGGACATGAGCAGTTCTTC.

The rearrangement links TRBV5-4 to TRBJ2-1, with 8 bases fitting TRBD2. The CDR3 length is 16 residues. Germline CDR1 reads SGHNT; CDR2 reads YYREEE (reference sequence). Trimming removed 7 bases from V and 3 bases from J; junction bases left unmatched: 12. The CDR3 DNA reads TGTGCCAGCGGAGTTGGACTAGCCAATCGCTACAATGAGCAGTTCTTC. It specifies CASGVGLANRYNEQFF.

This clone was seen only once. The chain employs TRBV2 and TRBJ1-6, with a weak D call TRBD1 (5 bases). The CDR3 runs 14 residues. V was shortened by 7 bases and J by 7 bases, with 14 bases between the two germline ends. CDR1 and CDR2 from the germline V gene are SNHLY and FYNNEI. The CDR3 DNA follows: TGTGCCAGCAACCTTGGGACCACAAATTCACCCCTCCACTTT. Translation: CASNLGTTNSPLHF. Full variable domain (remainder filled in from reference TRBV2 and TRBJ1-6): EPEVTQTPSHQVTQMGQEVILRCVPISNHLYFYWYRQILGQKVEFLVSFYNNEISEKSEIFDDQFSVERPDGSNFTLKIRSTKLEDSAMYFCASNLGTTNSPLHFGNGTRLTVT.

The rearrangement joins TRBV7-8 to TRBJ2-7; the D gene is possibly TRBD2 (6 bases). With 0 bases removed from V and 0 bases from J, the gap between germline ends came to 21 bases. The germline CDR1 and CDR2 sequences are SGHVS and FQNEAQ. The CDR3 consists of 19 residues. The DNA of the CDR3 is TGTGCCAGCAGCTTAGCGAGGATACTGGTTAGCGGCCTCTCCTACGAGCAGTACTTC. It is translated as CASSLARILVSGLSYEQYF.

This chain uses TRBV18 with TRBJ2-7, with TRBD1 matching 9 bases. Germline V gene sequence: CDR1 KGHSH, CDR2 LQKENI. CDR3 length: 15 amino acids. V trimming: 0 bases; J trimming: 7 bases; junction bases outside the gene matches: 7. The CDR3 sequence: CASSPPGQGSWEQYF. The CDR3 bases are TGTGCCAGCTCACCACCGGGACAGGGATCTTGGGAGCAGTACTTC.

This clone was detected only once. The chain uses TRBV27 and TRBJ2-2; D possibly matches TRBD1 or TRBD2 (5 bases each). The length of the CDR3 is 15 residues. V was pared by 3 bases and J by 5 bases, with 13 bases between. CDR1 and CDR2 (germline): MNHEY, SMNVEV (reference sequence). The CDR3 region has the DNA TGTGCCAGCAGTTTCCTCGGGGCTTCTACCGGGGAGCTGTTTTTT. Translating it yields CASSFLGASTGELFF.

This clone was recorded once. The CDR3 coding sequence is TGTGCCAGCTCACCAGTACAGGGTTTAAACACCGGGGAGCTGTTTTTT. Translating gives CASSPVQGLNTGELFF. The rearrangement links TRBV18 to TRBJ2-2; possibly TRBD1 for D (6 bases). Germline CDR1 and CDR2: KGHSH and LQKENI. V lost 2 bases and J 2 bases, leaving 12 bases between the germline ends. There are 16 residues in the CDR3.

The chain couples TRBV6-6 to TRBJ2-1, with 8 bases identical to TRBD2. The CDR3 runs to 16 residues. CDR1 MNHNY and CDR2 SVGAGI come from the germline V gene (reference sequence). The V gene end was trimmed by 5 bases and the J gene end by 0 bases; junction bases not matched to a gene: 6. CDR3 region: CASSGRGTSSYNEQFF. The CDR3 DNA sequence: TGTGCCAGCAGTGGACGCGGGACTAGCTCCTACAATGAGCAGTTCTTC.

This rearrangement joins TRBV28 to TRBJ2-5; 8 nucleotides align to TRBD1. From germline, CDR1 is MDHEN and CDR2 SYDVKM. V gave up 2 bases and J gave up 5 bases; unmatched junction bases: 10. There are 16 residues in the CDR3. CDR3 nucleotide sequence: TGTGCCAGCAGTTTAGCAGACAGGGGCCCCGAGGAGACCCAGTACTTC. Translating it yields CASSLADRGPEETQYF. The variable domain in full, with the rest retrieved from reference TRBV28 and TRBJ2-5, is DVKVTQSSRYLVKRTGEKVFLECVQDMDHENMFWYRQDPGLGLRLIYFSYDVKMKEKGDIPEGYSVSREKKERFSLILESASTNQTSMYLCASSLADRGPEETQYFGPGTRLLVL.

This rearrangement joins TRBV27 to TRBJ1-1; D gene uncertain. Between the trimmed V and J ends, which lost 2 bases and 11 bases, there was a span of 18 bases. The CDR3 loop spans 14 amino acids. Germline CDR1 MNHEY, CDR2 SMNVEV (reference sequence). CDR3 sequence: CASSLGAGYRRAFF. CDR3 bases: TGTGCCAGCAGTTTAGGTGCGGGGTATAGGAGGGCTTTCTTT.

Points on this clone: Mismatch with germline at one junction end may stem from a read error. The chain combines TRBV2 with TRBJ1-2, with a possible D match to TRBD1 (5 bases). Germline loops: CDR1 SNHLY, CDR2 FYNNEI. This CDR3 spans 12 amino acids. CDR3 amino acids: CASRLDNYGYTF. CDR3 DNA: TGTGCCAGCAGATTGGACAACTACGGCTACACCTTC.

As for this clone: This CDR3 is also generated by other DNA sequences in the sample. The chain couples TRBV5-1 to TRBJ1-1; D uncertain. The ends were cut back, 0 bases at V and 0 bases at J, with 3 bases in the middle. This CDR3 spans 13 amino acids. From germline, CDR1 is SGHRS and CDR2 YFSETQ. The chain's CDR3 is CASSLVLNTEAFF. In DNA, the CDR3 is TGCGCCAGCAGCTTGGTTTTGAACACTGAAGCTTTCTTT.

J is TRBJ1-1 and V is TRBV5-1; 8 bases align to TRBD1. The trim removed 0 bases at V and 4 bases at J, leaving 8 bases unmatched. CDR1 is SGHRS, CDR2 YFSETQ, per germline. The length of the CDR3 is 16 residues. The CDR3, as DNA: TGCGCCAGCAGCTTGGTGGGGGCAGGGGGCAGCACTGAAGCTTTCTTT. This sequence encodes CASSLVGAGGSTEAFF.

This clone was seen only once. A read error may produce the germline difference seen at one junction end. The CDR3 reads CASSPGVSEQCF. CDR3 in DNA: TGTGCCAGCAGCCCTGGGGTCTCCGAGCAGTGCTTC. The chain recombines TRBV5-6 with TRBJ2-7; D uncertain. This CDR3 spans 12 amino acids. Germline V CDR1 and CDR2: SGHDT, YYEEEE.

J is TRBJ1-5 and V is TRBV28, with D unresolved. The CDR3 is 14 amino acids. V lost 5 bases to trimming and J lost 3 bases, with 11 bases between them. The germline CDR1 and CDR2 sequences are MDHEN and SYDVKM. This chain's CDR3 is CASSPSGTNQPQHF. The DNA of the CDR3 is TGTGCCAGCAGTCCCTCAGGTACCAATCAGCCCCAGCATTTT.

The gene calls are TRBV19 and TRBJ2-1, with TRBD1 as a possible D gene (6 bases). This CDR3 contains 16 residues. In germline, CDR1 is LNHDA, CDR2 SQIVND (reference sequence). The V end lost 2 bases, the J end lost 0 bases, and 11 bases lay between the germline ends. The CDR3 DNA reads TGTGCCAGTAGTATAAGGAAAGGGGGCTCCTACAATGAGCAGTTCTTC. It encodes CASSIRKGGSYNEQFF.

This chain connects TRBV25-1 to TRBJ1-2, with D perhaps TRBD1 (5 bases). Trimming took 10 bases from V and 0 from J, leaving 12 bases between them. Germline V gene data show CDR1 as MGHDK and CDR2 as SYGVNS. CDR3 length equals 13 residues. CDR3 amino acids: CATREGANYGYTF. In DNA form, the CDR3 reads TGTGCCACCAGGGAAGGGGCTAACTATGGCTACACCTTC.

The chain's CDR3 is CASSLGWDASYNEQFF. CDR3 nucleotide sequence: TGTGCCAGCAGCTTGGGGTGGGACGCCTCCTACAATGAGCAGTTCTTC. The chain couples TRBV5-5 to TRBJ2-1; TRBD1 or TRBD2 may be the D gene (5 bases each). Germline CDR1 reads SGHKS; CDR2 reads YYEKEE (reference sequence). V was trimmed by 0 bases and J by 0 bases, leaving 10 bases between them. This CDR3 has 16 amino acids.